The 29 T cell receptor beta chains in this list originate from one sample, sequenced in a study of T cell repertoires in cytomegalovirus infection. Via MiXCR, TCRdb re-called the reads, giving one row per CDR3 protein. This table has nearly 700,000 distinct CDR3 sequences, 33% appearing once. Their target antigens are unknown. This sample comprised cultured PBMCs, obtained from culture after CMV antigen stimulation. The source is a human donor in good health (CMV status not recorded). Some clones in this sample may be carry-over from other donors' samples.

This clonotype was observed a few times. The chain links TRBV7-8 to TRBJ1-3; 7 bases agree with TRBD1. Germline CDR1 SGHVS, CDR2 FQNEAQ. Trimming cost V 1 base and J 6 bases; bases outside gene matches: 3. This CDR3 has 14 amino acids. The CDR3 spells CASSLGTGVNTIYF. DNA for the CDR3: TGTGCCAGCAGCTTAGGCACAGGGGTAAACACCATATATTTT.

This clonotype was found many times. The genes are TRBV7-8 and TRBJ1-1; maybe TRBD1 (6 bases). CDR1 SGHVS and CDR2 FQNEAQ come from the germline V gene. The CDR3 is 14 residues long. V shed 5 bases and J shed 5 bases, with 15 bases lying between them. CDR3 residues: CASSGGHRATEAFF. DNA for the CDR3: TGTGCCAGCAGCGGGGGACACCGCGCGACTGAAGCTTTCTTT.

This clonotype was detected only a few times. This chain joins TRBV7-9 and TRBJ1-6; D remains ambiguous. CDR3 length equals 14 residues. The V end lost 4 bases, the J end lost 8 bases, and 12 bases lay between the germline ends. Per germline, CDR1 SEHNR and CDR2 FQNEAQ (reference sequence). CDR3 region: CASSSASFDSPLHF. DNA of the CDR3: TGTGCCAGCAGCTCGGCAAGTTTTGATTCACCCCTCCACTTT.

V is TRBV18 and J is TRBJ2-6; D is tentatively TRBD1 or TRBD2 (5 bases each). The CDR3 totals 16 residues. Trimming stripped 0 bases from V and 5 bases from J, with 11 bases between. Germline V CDR1 and CDR2: KGHSH, LQKENI. The CDR3 loop is CASSPPGALRANVLTF. In nucleotides, the CDR3 is TGTGCCAGCTCACCACCCGGGGCCCTTCGGGCCAACGTCCTGACTTTC. Filled out from reference TRBV18 and TRBJ2-6, the complete variable domain reads NAGVMQNPRHLVRRRGQEARLRCSPMKGHSHVYWYRQLPEEGLKFMVYLQKENIIDESGMPKERFSAEFPKEGPSILRIQQVVRGDSAAYFCASSPPGALRANVLTFGAGSRLTVL.

The rearrangement joins TRBV20-1 to TRBJ2-7; 10 bases match TRBD1. J gave up 4 bases and V 5 bases, and 8 bases lay outside the gene matches. The CDR3 loop spans 14 amino acids. CDR1 and CDR2 from the germline V gene are DFQATT and SNEGSKA (reference sequence). CDR3 DNA sequence: TGCAGTGCTCCGAACCGGGACAGGGGTTACGAGCAGTACTTC. Translation: CSAPNRDRGYEQYF.

This clonotype has a handful of counts. The rearrangement links TRBV15 to TRBJ2-5; 8 bases match TRBD1. CDR3 length: 15 residues. Germline V gives CDR1 LNHNV, CDR2 YYDKDF (reference sequence). V dropped 0 bases and J dropped 2; count of bases not matched to a gene: 2. The CDR3 nucleotides read TGTGCCACCAGCAGAGACAGGGGGCCTCAAGAGACCCAGTACTTC. Its translation is CATSRDRGPQETQYF.

The sample holds a few counts of this clonotype. This chain joins TRBV2 and TRBJ1-1; D is unresolved. Deletions cut 6 bases from V and 1 base from J, with 9 bases between. The CDR3 contains 13 residues. CDR1 is SNHLY and CDR2 is FYNNEI in the germline V gene. The chain's CDR3 is CASRSDGNTEAFF. CDR3 DNA: TGTGCCAGCAGGTCCGATGGGAACACTGAAGCTTTCTTT. The variable domain in full, with the rest retrieved from reference TRBV2 and TRBJ1-1, is EPEVTQTPSHQVTQMGQEVILRCVPISNHLYFYWYRQILGQKVEFLVSFYNNEISEKSEIFDDQFSVERPDGSNFTLKIRSTKLEDSAMYFCASRSDGNTEAFFGQGTRLTVV.

This clonotype was detected many times. The chain links TRBV7-6 to TRBJ2-1; 7 bases map to TRBD1. The CDR3 totals 16 residues. V lost 0 bases, J lost 0 bases, and 2 bases stayed unmatched. The germline V gene encodes CDR1 SGHVS and CDR2 FNYEAQ. In DNA, the CDR3 is TGTGCCAGCAGCTTAGCCCCAGGGGGCTCCTACAATGAGCAGTTCTTC. Its protein is CASSLAPGGSYNEQFF.

This sequence joins TRBV7-6 and TRBJ2-5; 7 nucleotides agree with TRBD1. Losses at the gene ends were 2 bases for V and 5 bases for J; bases not matched to a gene: 5. CDR1 is SGHVS and CDR2 is FNYEAQ in the germline V gene. This CDR3 is built from 14 residues. The CDR3 DNA reads as TGTGCCAGCAGCTTAAAGGGGGCACAGGAGACCCAGTACTTC. This codes for CASSLKGAQETQYF.

The V call is TRBV2, the J call TRBJ2-5, with unresolved D. The V gene's germline CDR1 is SNHLY and CDR2 FYNNEI. Trimming pared 4 bases from V and 2 bases from J, leaving 11 bases between. The CDR3 totals 14 residues. The CDR3 DNA sequence: TGTGCCAGCAGTGTTTGGCAGGAACAAGAGACCCAGTACTTC. It specifies CASSVWQEQETQYF.

This chain connects TRBV11-2 to TRBJ2-1; 9 nucleotides agree with TRBD2. Germline assignment: CDR1 SGHAT and CDR2 FQNNGV. Germline trimming cut 3 bases from V and 1 base from J; bases unmatched to any gene: 22. The CDR3 has 22 residues. The CDR3 protein is CASSLEGQRGAWYRKSYNEQFF. The CDR3 nucleotides are TGTGCCAGCAGCTTGGAGGGACAGCGGGGGGCTTGGTATCGTAAGTCCTACAATGAGCAGTTCTTC.

This clonotype showed up many times. The chain couples TRBV24-1 to TRBJ2-1; D uncertain. The CDR3 length is 13 residues. The germline CDR1 and CDR2 sequences are KGHDR and SFDVKD. Deletions cut 3 bases from V and 6 bases from J, with 8 bases between. This CDR3 reads CATSDLSGNEQFF. CDR3 bases: TGTGCCACCAGTGATCTAAGTGGCAATGAGCAGTTCTTC.

The chain employs TRBV6-6 and TRBJ1-4; 7 bases line up with TRBD1. The V gene end was trimmed by 2 bases and the J gene end by 2 bases; junction bases not matched to a gene: 5. The CDR3 covers 16 residues. The germline V gene encodes CDR1 MNHNY and CDR2 SVGAGI (reference sequence). CDR3: CASSYGRGYTNEKLFF. The DNA of the CDR3 is TGTGCCAGCAGTTACGGCAGGGGGTACACTAATGAAAAACTGTTTTTT.

This rearrangement joins TRBV6-2 or TRBV6-3 to TRBJ2-1; TRBD2 might be the D (6 bases). The V gene lost 0 bases and the J gene lost 0 bases, with 9 bases spanning the gap. Germline lookup yields CDR1 MNHEY and CDR2 SVGEGT. This CDR3 comprises 16 residues. CDR3 in DNA: TGTGCCAGCAGTTACTCCATCGGGAGCTCCTACAATGAGCAGTTCTTC. This translates into CASSYSIGSSYNEQFF.

The chain carries TRBV7-6 and TRBJ2-5; 13 nucleotides agree with TRBD2. Germline V lookup: CDR1 SGHVS, CDR2 FNYEAQ. The V gene end was trimmed by 8 bases and the J gene end by 4 bases; junction bases not matched to a gene: 7. The CDR3 length is 15 residues. As DNA, the CDR3 is TGTGCCAGCGGCACAGGACTAGCGGGAGTAGAGACCCAGTACTTC. This codes for CASGTGLAGVETQYF.

This clonotype came up a few times. The V and J genes are TRBV7-9 and TRBJ2-1; 9 positions match TRBD2. V lost 0 bases and J lost 2; bases outside the gene matches: 5. Germline V CDR1 and CDR2: SEHNR, FQNEAQ (reference sequence). The CDR3 has 17 amino acids. CDR3: CASSLAGLAGAYNEQFF. Here the CDR3 DNA reads TGTGCCAGCAGCTTAGCCGGGTTAGCGGGGGCCTACAATGAGCAGTTCTTC.

The rearrangement uses TRBV12-3 or TRBV12-4 and TRBJ2-7; 8 nucleotides match TRBD1. The CDR3 runs 15 residues. The V gene end was trimmed by 3 bases and the J gene end by 3 bases; junction bases not matched to a gene: 7. CDR3 nucleotide sequence: TGTGCCAGCAGTTTCGCGTCGACAGGGGTCTACGAGCAGTACTTC. Translated: CASSFASTGVYEQYF.

This clonotype has at least ten counts. The chain combines TRBV7-2 with TRBJ2-7; D may be TRBD2 (6 bases). CDR1 is SGHTA and CDR2 is FQGNSA in the germline V gene. This CDR3 spans 16 amino acids. Trimming took off 1 base at V and 4 bases at J, with 17 bases between the two ends. The CDR3 spells CASSLDGGVLTYEQYF. The CDR3 DNA reads TGTGCCAGCAGCTTAGACGGCGGGGTCCTCACGTACGAGCAGTACTTC. The full variable domain, its missing parts supplied by reference TRBV7-2 and TRBJ2-7, is GAGVSQSPSNKVTEKGKDVELRCDPISGHTALYWYRQSLGQGLEFLIYFQGNSAPDKSGLPSDRFSAERTGGSVSTLTIQRTQQEDSAVYLCASSLDGGVLTYEQYFGPGTRLTVT.

J is TRBJ2-1 and V is TRBV5-1; D is perhaps TRBD2 (8 bases). Germline loops: CDR1 SGHRS, CDR2 YFSETQ. CDR3 size: 19 residues. With 1 base removed from V and 7 bases from J, the gap between germline ends came to 27 bases. CDR3 bases: TGCGCCAGCAGCTTGCCGACAGGGCGGGGAGCGGGAGTGACAAATGAGCAGTTCTTC. This sequence encodes CASSLPTGRGAGVTNEQFF.

This clonotype was seen a handful of times. This chain links TRBV10-3 with TRBJ1-2; TRBD1 matches 10 bases. The length of the CDR3 is 16 residues. Losses at the gene ends were 0 bases for V and 4 bases for J; bases not matched to a gene: 5. Looked up from germline, CDR1 is ENHRY and CDR2 is SYGVKD. This chain's CDR3 is CAISESPGQGTYGYTF. The CDR3, as DNA: TGTGCCATCAGTGAGTCTCCGGGACAGGGGACCTATGGCTACACCTTC.

This clonotype was observed a handful of times. The J gene is TRBJ1-2, the V gene TRBV4-3; D not certain. CDR1 LGHNA and CDR2 YSLEER come from the germline V gene. This CDR3 comprises 14 residues. V shed 1 base and J shed 1 base, with 7 bases lying between them. The CDR3 loop is CASSQVQVNYGYTF. The CDR3 DNA sequence: TGCGCCAGCAGCCAAGTCCAGGTTAACTATGGCTACACCTTC.

This clonotype has only a few counts. The V gene is TRBV4-1, the J gene TRBJ2-3; perhaps TRBD2 as D (7 bases). The CDR3 runs to 23 residues. CDR1 is MGHRA, CDR2 YSYEKL, per germline. Trimming took 1 base from V and 4 from J, leaving 36 bases between them. CDR3: CASSQVIRRGGWREWSRADTQYF. Written as DNA, the CDR3 is TGCGCCAGCAGCCAAGTCATCCGACGAGGGGGATGGCGGGAGTGGTCCCGGGCAGATACGCAGTATTTT.

This rearrangement joins TRBV7-9 to TRBJ2-5; 14 bases fit TRBD2. The V segment lost 3 bases and the J segment 0 bases; nucleotides outside the gene matches: 6. Germline assignment: CDR1 SEHNR and CDR2 FQNEAQ (reference sequence). The CDR3 covers 18 residues. CDR3 sequence (DNA): TGTGCCAGCAGCTTTAGACGGACTAGCGGGGGGTACCAAGAGACCCAGTACTTC. Amino acid sequence: CASSFRRTSGGYQETQYF. The full variable domain, with the rest looked up from reference TRBV7-9 and TRBJ2-5, is DTGVSQNPRHKITKRGQNVTFRCDPISEHNRLYWYRQTLGQGPEFLTYFQNEAQLEKSRLLSDRFSAERPKGSFSTLEIQRTEQGDSAMYLCASSFRRTSGGYQETQYFGPGTRLLVL.

This clonotype was found a few times. This rearrangement joins TRBV7-9 to TRBJ2-7; 7 positions match TRBD1. The V gene's germline CDR1 is SEHNR and CDR2 FQNEAQ (reference sequence). The CDR3 is made up of 14 amino acids. The J segment lost 9 bases and the V segment lost 8 bases, leaving 16 bases of the junction unmatched. The CDR3 spells CASGSGDSLVGQYF. As DNA, the CDR3 is TGTGCCAGCGGGAGTGGGGACAGTCTCGTCGGGCAGTACTTC.

This rearrangement joins TRBV7-2 to TRBJ1-1; TRBD1 matches at 7 bases. Trimming cost V 7 bases and J 7 bases; bases outside gene matches: 9. The CDR3 totals 13 residues. Per the germline V gene, CDR1 is SGHTA and CDR2 is FQGNSA. The CDR3 loop is CASNRKTGYEAFF. The CDR3 DNA is TGTGCCAGCAACCGTAAGACAGGGTATGAAGCTTTCTTT.

The chain carries TRBV12-3 or TRBV12-4 and TRBJ2-7; D perhaps matches TRBD2 (7 bases). The V end was cut by 3 bases, the J end by 6 bases, with 15 bases between. The length of the CDR3 is 14 residues. CDR3 region: CASSLGGGAAEQYF. The DNA of the CDR3 is TGTGCCAGCAGTTTGGGAGGGGGGGCGGCCGAGCAGTACTTC.

The chain uses TRBV5-4 and TRBJ2-3; D is unclear. The CDR3 consists of 12 residues. Trimming removed 5 bases from V and 4 bases from J, with 8 bases in between. Germline CDR1 and CDR2: SGHNT and YYREEE (reference sequence). CDR3 residues: CASSITSDTQYF. The CDR3 DNA is TGTGCCAGCAGTATTACGTCAGATACGCAGTATTTT. The full variable domain, in which reference TRBV5-4 and TRBJ2-3 provide the parts outside the CDR3, is ETGVTQSPTHLIKTRGQQVTLRCSSQSGHNTVSWYQQALGQGPQFIFQYYREEENGRGNFPPRFSGLQFPNYSSELNVNALELDDSALYLCASSITSDTQYFGPGTRLTVL.

This clonotype was counted a few times. V is TRBV7-8 and J is TRBJ2-3; tentative D call: TRBD2 (5 bases). The germline V gene has CDR1 SGHVS and CDR2 FQNEAQ. The germline V and J ends were trimmed by 5 bases and 2 bases, with 14 bases remaining between them. The CDR3 is made up of 15 amino acids. The CDR3 here is CASSKRPGTTDTQYF. DNA for the CDR3: TGTGCCAGCAGCAAGAGGCCGGGAACCACAGATACGCAGTATTTT.

CDR3 bases: TGTGCAGAACGGGTGGCAGGGCGGGATGAGCAGTTCTTC. It translates to CAERVAGRDEQFF. The V and J genes are TRBV6-1 and TRBJ2-1, with D perhaps being TRBD1 or TRBD2 (5 bases each). CDR3 size: 13 residues. Germline V gene sequence: CDR1 MNHNS, CDR2 SASEGT.